The 26 T cell receptor beta chains below were found in one sample sequenced in a study of cytomegalovirus exposure and HLA in healthy donors. PCR involved 60 Vbeta and 13 Jbeta primers. The protocol was immunoSEQ multiplex PCR, while the TCRdb copy is restricted to in-frame clones and leaves out a portion. This table holds about 160,000 clones, under 90% found once. Sequences were obtained from PBMCs. Every receptor here comes from a man in his thirties or forties in good health and CMV-seronegative.

The chain recombines TRBV27 with TRBJ1-1; 9 nucleotides align to TRBD1. CDR3 length: 15 residues. Germline V gives CDR1 MNHEY, CDR2 SMNVEV (reference sequence). V shed 5 bases and J 1 base; nucleotides not matched to a gene: 5. This CDR3 is CASSSPGQGNTEAFF. The CDR3 DNA reads as TGTGCCAGCAGTAGTCCGGGACAGGGGAACACTGAAGCTTTCTTT.

This chain connects TRBV4-3 to TRBJ2-3; the match to TRBD2 covers 16 bases. CDR1 is LGHNA, CDR2 YSLEER, per germline. J lost 1 base, V lost 4 bases, and 2 bases had no gene match. This CDR3 region has 17 residues. Here the CDR3 reads CASSPGLAGGGTDTQYF. CDR3 bases: TGCGCCAGCAGCCCGGGACTAGCGGGGGGGGGCACAGATACGCAGTATTTT.

V and J are TRBV6-1 and TRBJ1-4, with no clear D. The germline V and J ends were trimmed by 6 bases and 5 bases, with 7 bases remaining between them. The CDR3 covers 12 residues. The V gene's germline CDR1 is MNHNS and CDR2 SASEGT. The CDR3 here is CASRGTNEKLFF. For the CDR3, the DNA is TGTGCCAGCAGGGGCACCAATGAAAAACTGTTTTTT.

The V and J genes are TRBV16 and TRBJ1-2, with D possibly matching TRBD1 (5 bases). V was trimmed by 0 bases and J by 8 bases, leaving 16 bases between them. The CDR3 is 15 residues long. Germline V lookup: CDR1 KGHSY, CDR2 FQNENV. The CDR3 region has the DNA TGTGCCAGCAGCCAATCGGGGCAGACCCGCCGCGGCTACACCTTC. Protein: CASSQSGQTRRGYTF. The entire variable domain, with the rest obtained from reference TRBV16 and TRBJ1-2, is as follows: GEEVAQTPKHLVRGEGQKAKLYCAPIKGHSYVFWYQQVLKNEFKFLISFQNENVFDETGMPKERFSAKCLPNSPCSLEIQATKLEDSAVYFCASSQSGQTRRGYTFGSGTRLTVV.

A few counts support this clone. V gene TRBV5-4 combines with J gene TRBJ2-1; D gene uncertain. Trimming removed 2 bases from V and 3 bases from J, with 15 bases in between. Germline lookup yields CDR1 SGHNT and CDR2 YYREEE (reference sequence). CDR3 length equals 16 residues. The CDR3 sequence is CASSLEEEPLYNEQFF. The CDR3 region has the DNA TGTGCCAGCAGCTTAGAAGAGGAGCCTCTCTACAATGAGCAGTTCTTC.

This chain links TRBV5-1 with TRBJ2-3; D gene unclear. V shed 5 bases and J shed 6 bases, with 16 bases lying between them. From germline, CDR1 is SGHRS and CDR2 YFSETQ. CDR3 length: 14 amino acids. CDR3 nucleotides: TGCGCCAGCAGTTTTGACAAGCTCCGTGATACGCAGTATTTT. Residues: CASSFDKLRDTQYF.

This clone was seen a few times. The V gene is TRBV30, the J gene TRBJ2-5; TRBD1 matches at 10 bases. Germline V gene data show CDR1 as GTSNPN and CDR2 as SVGIG (reference sequence). This CDR3 contains 15 residues. V was pared by 1 base and J by 5 bases, with 7 bases of the junction left unmatched. Written as DNA, the CDR3 is TGTGCCTGGAGTGGGGGACAGGGGCGCCGGGAGACCCAGTACTTC. It codes for CAWSGGQGRRETQYF.

This sequence joins TRBV4-3 and TRBJ2-1, with 9 bases lining up with TRBD2. The CDR3 totals 17 residues. V trimming: 0 bases; J trimming: 3 bases; junction bases outside the gene matches: 6. The V gene's germline CDR1 is LGHNA and CDR2 YSLEER. CDR3 sequence reads: CASSQDPAGGLYNEQFF. The CDR3 nucleotides read TGCGCCAGCAGCCAAGATCCCGCGGGGGGGCTCTACAATGAGCAGTTCTTC.

This clone was recorded a few times. The rearrangement joins TRBV9 to TRBJ2-3, with a tentative D call TRBD2 (5 bases). The CDR3 sequence is 15 residues long. CDR1 SGDLS and CDR2 YYNGEE come from the germline V gene. Between the trimmed V and J ends, which lost 1 base and 1 base, there was a span of 10 bases. The CDR3 DNA sequence: TGTGCCAGCAGCGTAACAGCGGTAGGCACAGATACGCAGTATTTT. Translated, it gives CASSVTAVGTDTQYF.

The genes are TRBV5-1 and TRBJ1-5; 8 positions match TRBD1. Germline assignment: CDR1 SGHRS and CDR2 YFSETQ. J lost 6 bases, V lost 10 bases, and 21 bases had no gene match. The CDR3 consists of 17 residues. The DNA for the CDR3 is TGCGCCCCTCCCCCGGTAATATTAACAGGGGGGAGTCAGCCCCAGCATTTT. The encoded protein is CAPPPVILTGGSQPQHF.

A remark on this clone: A junction end diverges from the germline sequence, so it may reflect a read error. Other DNA variants within this sample encode the same CDR3. The chain has TRBV9 and TRBJ1-2; perhaps TRBD1 as D (5 bases). This CDR3 comprises 15 residues. Per germline, CDR1 SGDLS and CDR2 YYNGEE. CDR3 DNA sequence: TGTGCCAGCAGTGTAGGGACTGTGCCGGGGGATGGCTACACCTTC. Translation gives CASSVGTVPGDGYTF.

The chain has TRBV5-1 and TRBJ1-3, with TRBD1 matching over 9 bases. V shed 8 bases and J 0 bases; nucleotides not matched to a gene: 24. The CDR3 has 21 residues. CDR1 SGHRS and CDR2 YFSETQ come from the germline V gene. CDR3 nucleotide sequence: TGCGCCAGTGGGGGGTGGGGGCTCGGGACAGGGTTTCCCTGCTCTGGAAACACCATATATTTT. Protein sequence: CASGGWGLGTGFPCSGNTIYF.

This clone occurred a few times. The chain couples TRBV30 to TRBJ1-2, with D possibly matching TRBD1 (5 bases). Trimming took 4 bases from V and 7 from J, leaving 13 bases between them. The CDR3 loop spans 12 amino acids. Germline loops: CDR1 GTSNPN, CDR2 SVGIG (reference sequence). The CDR3 sequence: CAWNQGEGGYTF. CDR3 nucleotide sequence: TGTGCCTGGAACCAAGGGGAGGGTGGCTACACCTTC.

This sequence joins TRBV29-1 and TRBJ2-5; 12 bases align to TRBD1. The end of the DNA is better explained by TRBJ2-7, so the J call may be wrong. The germline V gene encodes CDR1 SQVTM and CDR2 ANQGSEA. This CDR3 is built from 13 residues. The CDR3 here is CSVEGQGAYEQYF. The CDR3 bases are TGCAGCGTTGAGGGACAGGGGGCTTACGAGCAGTACTTC.

This clone was seen only a few times. J is TRBJ2-1 and V is TRBV30; 8 bases fit TRBD1. The V and J ends lost 1 base and 5 bases, in that order; junction bases with no gene match: 7. Germline V gene lookup returns CDR1 GTSNPN and CDR2 SVGIG (reference sequence). This CDR3 is 15 amino acids long. CDR3 in amino acids: CAWSGARGLNNEQFF. DNA of the CDR3: TGTGCCTGGAGTGGGGCCAGGGGGCTGAACAATGAGCAGTTCTTC.

The V call is TRBV30, the J call TRBJ2-7, with 7 bases fitting TRBD2. This CDR3 comprises 13 residues. The germline CDR1 and CDR2 sequences are GTSNPN and SVGIG (reference sequence). V trimming: 8 bases; J trimming: 2 bases; junction bases outside the gene matches: 9. The DNA of the CDR3 is TGTGCCCAAAGGGAGGGATCGCCCTACGAGCAGTACTTC. It encodes CAQREGSPYEQYF.

The rearrangement uses TRBV19 and TRBJ2-7; tentatively, D is TRBD2 (7 bases). Per germline, CDR1 LNHDA and CDR2 SQIVND (reference sequence). V was pared by 6 bases and J by 2 bases, with 17 bases between. CDR3 length equals 15 residues. Written as DNA, the CDR3 is TGTGCCAGTAGCGAAGTGGGGGGGGGCACCTACGAGCAGTACTTC. Protein: CASSEVGGGTYEQYF.

This chain connects TRBV15 to TRBJ2-4; no reliable D call. This CDR3 is built from 15 residues. V was clipped by 2 bases and J by 6 bases, with 14 bases between them. Germline CDR1 LNHNV, CDR2 YYDKDF (reference sequence). CDR3 DNA sequence: TGTGCCACCAGCAGAAGGAGTGGCAGCATAAACATTCAGTACTTC. The encoded protein is CATSRRSGSINIQYF.

V is TRBV27 and J is TRBJ1-3, with TRBD1 matching 9 bases. The CDR3 spans 17 residues. J gave up 5 bases and V 2 bases, and 10 bases lay outside the gene matches. CDR1 is MNHEY and CDR2 is SMNVEV in the germline V gene (reference sequence). The CDR3: CASSLRGGTGNRNTIYF. The CDR3 DNA reads TGTGCCAGCAGTTTAAGAGGGGGGACAGGGAATCGAAACACCATATATTTT.

This chain connects TRBV5-1 to TRBJ2-1; 8 positions match TRBD2. The CDR3 consists of 16 residues. The J segment lost 5 bases and the V segment lost 0 bases, leaving 7 bases of the junction unmatched. Germline CDR1 and CDR2: SGHRS and YFSETQ. This CDR3 is CASSLGGSGTNNEQFF. The CDR3 region has the DNA TGCGCCAGCAGCTTGGGAGGTAGCGGGACCAACAATGAGCAGTTCTTC. The whole variable domain, filled in from reference TRBV5-1 and TRBJ2-1, reads KAGVTQTPRYLIKTRGQQVTLSCSPISGHRSVSWYQQTPGQGLQFLFEYFSETQRNKGNFPGRFSGRQFSNSRSEMNVSTLELGDSALYLCASSLGGSGTNNEQFFGPGTRLTVL.

This clone was counted once. J is TRBJ2-1 and V is TRBV2; 8 bases fit TRBD1. V was clipped by 2 bases and J by 2 bases; unmatched bases: 2. The CDR3 is 15 amino acids. From germline, CDR1 is SNHLY and CDR2 FYNNEI. The chain's CDR3 is CASSETDRAYNEQFF. Written as DNA, the CDR3 is TGTGCCAGCAGTGAAACGGACAGGGCCTACAATGAGCAGTTCTTC. The whole variable domain, filled in from reference TRBV2 and TRBJ2-1, reads EPEVTQTPSHQVTQMGQEVILRCVPISNHLYFYWYRQILGQKVEFLVSFYNNEISEKSEIFDDQFSVERPDGSNFTLKIRSTKLEDSAMYFCASSETDRAYNEQFFGPGTRLTVL.

The sample holds a few counts of this clone. V usage is TRBV7-2 and J usage is TRBJ1-1; the D is unclear. This CDR3 has 16 residues. Trimming stripped 1 base from V and 2 bases from J, with 14 bases between. The germline V gene has CDR1 SGHTA and CDR2 FQGNSA. DNA of the CDR3: TGTGCCAGCAGCTTAGAAGTGAGAGGGCGAAACACTGAAGCTTTCTTT. Translating gives CASSLEVRGRNTEAFF. Full variable domain (missing parts from reference TRBV7-2 and TRBJ1-1): GAGVSQSPSNKVTEKGKDVELRCDPISGHTALYWYRQSLGQGLEFLIYFQGNSAPDKSGLPSDRFSAERTGGSVSTLTIQRTQQEDSAVYLCASSLEVRGRNTEAFFGQGTRLTVV.

The chain carries TRBV6-5 and TRBJ1-2; no firm D call. Germline values: CDR1 MNHEY, CDR2 SVGAGI. There are 13 residues in the CDR3. Trimming cost V 0 bases and J 4 bases, with 6 bases left between them. The CDR3 sequence is CASSYSSLYGYTF. The DNA for the CDR3 is TGTGCCAGCAGTTACTCGTCCCTCTATGGCTACACCTTC.

Points on this clone: One end of the junction varies from germline; a read error may be responsible. The J gene is TRBJ2-1, the V gene TRBV5-6, with TRBD2 matching 10 bases. The CDR3 runs 12 residues. The germline gives CDR1 SGHDT, CDR2 YYEEEE. This CDR3 is CASSYLTSGALF. As DNA, the CDR3 is TGTGCCAGCAGCTACCTAACTAGCGGGGCCCTCTTC.

The gene calls are TRBV1 and TRBJ2-6; the table gives TRBD1 as D, unverified against the DNA. TRBV1 is a pseudogene. The CDR3 consists of 20 residues. In DNA form, the CDR3 reads TGCACCAGCAGCTATAAGGCCCAAGGACAGGTACGCTCTGGGGCCAACGTCCTGACTTTC. Its translation: CTSSYKAQGQVRSGANVLTF.

CDR3 DNA: TGTGCCAGCAGCCCGAGAGTCGGAGTAGGCGGCACAGATACGCAGTATTTT. This sequence encodes CASSPRVGVGGTDTQYF. The rearrangement uses TRBV9 and TRBJ2-3; D remains ambiguous. Deletions cut 4 bases from V and 1 base from J, with 19 bases between. This CDR3 spans 17 amino acids. Germline CDR1 and CDR2: SGDLS and YYNGEE.